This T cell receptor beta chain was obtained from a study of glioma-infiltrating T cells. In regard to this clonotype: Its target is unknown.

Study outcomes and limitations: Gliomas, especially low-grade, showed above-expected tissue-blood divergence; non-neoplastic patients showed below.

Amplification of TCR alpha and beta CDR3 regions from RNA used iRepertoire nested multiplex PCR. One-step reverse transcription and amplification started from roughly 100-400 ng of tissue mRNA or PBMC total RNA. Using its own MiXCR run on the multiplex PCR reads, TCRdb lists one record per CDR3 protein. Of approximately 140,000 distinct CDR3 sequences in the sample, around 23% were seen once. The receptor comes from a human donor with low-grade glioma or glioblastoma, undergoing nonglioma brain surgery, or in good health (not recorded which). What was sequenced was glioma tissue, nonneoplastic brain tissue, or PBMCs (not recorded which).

This CDR3 reads CASRTGGMTGELFF. In nucleotides, the CDR3 is TGTGCCAGCAGAACCGGGGGCATGACCGGGGAGCTGTTTTTT. The chain combines TRBV6-1 with TRBJ2-2; tentatively, D is TRBD1 or TRBD2 (6 bases each). V lost 6 bases, J lost 5 bases, and 13 bases lay in between. Germline V gives CDR1 MNHNS, CDR2 SASEGT. The CDR3 spans 14 residues.